One and the same sample provided the 22 T cell receptor beta chains below, sequenced in a study of T cells after yellow fever vaccination. TCRdb used MiXCR to reprocess the 5' RACE reads, holding one entry per CDR3 protein. The repertoire holds 99,000 or so distinct CDR3 sequences, with about 6% as singletons. The sample was CD8+ T cells sorted from PBMCs, taken 10 days after the yellow fever booster vaccination. The source of these receptors is a man aged 18 to 29 who received the YFV17D yellow fever vaccine.

J is TRBJ2-5 and V is TRBV28, with TRBD1 as a possible D gene (6 bases). V was trimmed by 5 bases and J by 7 bases, leaving 14 bases between them. This CDR3 region has 13 residues. Germline V gene sequence: CDR1 MDHEN, CDR2 SYDVKM. CDR3 sequence (DNA): TGTGCCAGCAGTCGGACAGTCCTTGGGACCCAGTACTTC. The encoded protein is CASSRTVLGTQYF.

The J gene is TRBJ1-6, the V gene TRBV6-2 or TRBV6-3; no reliable D call. This CDR3 has 14 amino acids. In germline, CDR1 is MNHEY, CDR2 SVGEGT. V was trimmed by 2 bases and J by 3 bases, leaving 5 bases between them. Here the CDR3 DNA reads TGTGCCAGCAGTTACAGGGTCTATAATTCACCCCTCCACTTT. It encodes CASSYRVYNSPLHF.

CDR3: CASSGGQDHFTDTQYF. The CDR3 nucleotides are TGTGCCAGCAGTGGTGGGCAGGACCACTTCACAGATACGCAGTATTTT. This sequence joins TRBV12-3 or TRBV12-4 and TRBJ2-3, with unresolved D. The ends were cut back, 5 bases at V and 2 bases at J, with 17 bases in the middle. The CDR3 contains 16 residues.

J is TRBJ1-1 and V is TRBV9; D call uncertain. This CDR3 spans 14 amino acids. Per germline, CDR1 SGDLS and CDR2 YYNGEE. Trimming stripped 4 bases from V and 0 bases from J, with 10 bases between. The CDR3 DNA reads as TGTGCCAGCAGCACTCACGGGATGAACACTGAAGCTTTCTTT. This translates into CASSTHGMNTEAFF.

The chain has TRBV7-2 and TRBJ1-1, with a tentative D call TRBD1 (6 bases). Germline CDR1 is SGHTA and CDR2 is FQGNSA. The CDR3 contains 15 residues. Trimming pared 1 base from V and 4 bases from J, leaving 13 bases between. Here the CDR3 DNA reads TGTGCCAGCAGCTTAGTTCGGGGGGCCGGCACTGAAGCTTTCTTT. This codes for CASSLVRGAGTEAFF. Combining the CDR3 with reference TRBV7-2 and TRBJ1-1 gives the whole variable domain GAGVSQSPSNKVTEKGKDVELRCDPISGHTALYWYRQSLGQGLEFLIYFQGNSAPDKSGLPSDRFSAERTGGSVSTLTIQRTQQEDSAVYLCASSLVRGAGTEAFFGQGTRLTVV.

The V gene is TRBV6-6, the J gene TRBJ2-1; either TRBD1 or TRBD2 may supply D (5 bases each). The CDR3 has 13 residues. Between the trimmed V and J ends, which lost 4 bases and 10 bases, there was a span of 14 bases. Per the germline V gene, CDR1 is MNHNY and CDR2 is SVGAGI (reference sequence). The chain's CDR3 is CASSSLGAYEQFF. The CDR3, as DNA: TGTGCCAGCAGTTCACTAGGGGCCTACGAGCAGTTCTTC.

At least ten counts were recorded for this clonotype. J is TRBJ2-3 and V is TRBV4-1; TRBD2 aligns across 9 bases. There are 16 residues in the CDR3. From germline, CDR1 is MGHRA and CDR2 YSYEKL. With V trimmed by 1 base and J by 6 bases, 8 bases remained unmatched. CDR3 sequence (DNA): TGCGCCAGCAGCCAAGCTAGCGGGGTCGAGTCGGATACGCAGTATTTT. It is translated as CASSQASGVESDTQYF.

This clonotype was observed a handful of times. The chain links TRBV4-3 to TRBJ1-5; D remains ambiguous. This CDR3 region has 15 residues. CDR1 LGHNA and CDR2 YSLEER come from the germline V gene. The ends were cut back, 0 bases at V and 0 bases at J, with 6 bases in the middle. The CDR3 DNA reads TGCGCCAGCAGCCAAGATGGGGATAGCAATCAGCCCCAGCATTTT. Translation gives CASSQDGDSNQPQHF.

This clonotype was seen ten or more times. The chain carries TRBV29-1 and TRBJ2-1; 12 bases are a match to TRBD2. The J segment lost 9 bases and the V segment lost 0 bases, leaving 3 bases of the junction unmatched. The CDR3 is 14 residues long. Germline V gene data show CDR1 as SQVTM and CDR2 as ANQGSEA. CDR3 amino acids: CSVEESSGGAEQFF. CDR3 in DNA: TGCAGCGTTGAAGAATCTAGCGGGGGGGCTGAGCAGTTCTTC.

This clonotype was seen only once. The rearrangement joins TRBV4-3 to TRBJ1-2, with D hard to call. The CDR3 covers 13 residues. Germline V gene lookup returns CDR1 LGHNA and CDR2 YSLEER. The V end was cut by 1 base, the J end by 3 bases, with 6 bases between. The CDR3 coding sequence is TGCGCCAGCAGCCAAGTACGGGACTATGGCTACACCTTC. It yields the protein CASSQVRDYGYTF.

This clonotype was observed a few times. The chain joins TRBV6-2 or TRBV6-3 to TRBJ1-5, with D perhaps matching TRBD1 (5 bases). This CDR3 has 13 residues. V was trimmed by 6 bases and J by 6 bases, leaving 12 bases between them. The V gene's germline CDR1 is MNHEY and CDR2 SVGEGT. The CDR3 is CASRGEGVQPQHF. In DNA, the CDR3 is TGTGCCAGCAGGGGGGAGGGCGTTCAGCCCCAGCATTTT.

At least ten counts were recorded for this clonotype. The chain joins TRBV12-3 or TRBV12-4 to TRBJ1-1; D is possibly TRBD1 (6 bases). V lost 5 bases and J 5 bases, leaving 18 bases between the germline ends. This CDR3 spans 15 amino acids. Written as DNA, the CDR3 is TGTGCCAGCAGTCCACAGGGTGCGAAGCTGACTGAAGCTTTCTTT. Its protein is CASSPQGAKLTEAFF.

This clonotype was counted at least ten times. V usage is TRBV7-9 and J usage is TRBJ2-1; D may be TRBD2 (6 bases). The CDR3 extends over 13 amino acids. Trimming pared 5 bases from V and 6 bases from J, leaving 11 bases between. CDR1 is SEHNR and CDR2 is FQNEAQ in the germline V gene (reference sequence). The DNA of the CDR3 is TGTGCCAGCAGCCCACTAGCTCTCAATGAGCAGTTCTTC. Encoded protein: CASSPLALNEQFF.

This clonotype appeared a few times. The V gene is TRBV12-3 or TRBV12-4, the J gene TRBJ2-7; no firm D call. The CDR3 spans 12 residues. Trimming took off 1 base at V and 3 bases at J, with 4 bases between the two ends. CDR3 nucleotides: TGTGCCAGCAGTTTAGGTGACTACGAGCAGTACTTC. This gives the protein CASSLGDYEQYF.

This clonotype was seen ten or more times. The chain is built from TRBV12-3 or TRBV12-4 and TRBJ2-5; TRBD2 matches 11 bases. The CDR3 covers 14 residues. J lost 5 bases, V lost 8 bases, and 7 bases had no gene match. CDR3 residues: CASLAGGIGETQYF. The CDR3 nucleotides read TGTGCCAGCCTAGCGGGGGGCATCGGGGAGACCCAGTACTTC.

This clonotype was observed many times. The chain couples TRBV7-3 to TRBJ2-1; 8 nucleotides line up with TRBD1. The germline gives CDR1 SGHTA, CDR2 FQGTGA. The CDR3 length is 15 residues. V trimming: 5 bases; J trimming: 0 bases; junction bases outside the gene matches: 3. CDR3 loop: CASSHRGASYNEQFF. CDR3 DNA: TGTGCCAGCAGCCACAGGGGGGCCTCCTACAATGAGCAGTTCTTC. Using reference TRBV7-3 and TRBJ2-1 for the parts outside the CDR3, the full variable domain is GAGVSQTPSNKVTEKGKYVELRCDPISGHTALYWYRQSLGQGPEFLIYFQGTGAADDSGLPNDRFFAVRPEGSVSTLKIQRTERGDSAVYLCASSHRGASYNEQFFGPGTRLTVL.

This clonotype was detected ten times or more. The rearrangement uses TRBV10-3 and TRBJ2-2; 9 nucleotides match TRBD1. The CDR3 length is 15 residues. Germline V CDR1 and CDR2: ENHRY, SYGVKD. V lost 8 bases to trimming and J lost 6 bases; unmatched junction nucleotides: 10. The CDR3 protein is CAIFGGTGIAGELFF. CDR3 bases: TGTGCCATCTTCGGAGGGACAGGGATCGCCGGGGAGCTGTTTTTT.

This clonotype was seen a handful of times. Here the CDR3 reads CSGDLRGQAFF. The CDR3 DNA sequence: TGCAGCGGAGACCTTAGGGGCCAAGCTTTCTTT. The rearrangement links TRBV29-1 to TRBJ1-1, with D possibly matching TRBD1 (5 bases). Germline V lookup: CDR1 SQVTM, CDR2 ANQGSEA. The CDR3 totals 11 residues. Trimming removed 7 bases at V and 9 bases at J, with 15 bases between.

The CDR3 coding sequence is TGCGCCAGCAGCCGGCTGACGGACCTCACAGATACGCAGTATTTT. Amino acid sequence: CASSRLTDLTDTQYF. The chain joins TRBV4-1 to TRBJ2-3; D unresolved. The CDR3 sequence is 15 residues long. Germline assignment: CDR1 MGHRA and CDR2 YSYEKL. The V end lost 4 bases, the J end lost 2 bases, and 13 bases lay between the germline ends.

A few counts support this clonotype. The chain joins TRBV7-9 to TRBJ2-2; TRBD1 matches 8 bases. CDR3 size: 15 residues. V shed 3 bases, J shed 7 bases, and the junction held 7 bases outside the gene matches. Germline V lookup: CDR1 SEHNR, CDR2 FQNEAQ (reference sequence). CDR3 DNA sequence: TGTGCCAGCAGCTTCGGACAGGGAATCGGCGGGGAGCTGTTTTTT. Residues: CASSFGQGIGGELFF.

This clonotype has just a few counts. CDR3 sequence: CASSDVLSQAGGNTIYF. DNA for the CDR3: TGTGCCAGCAGCGACGTTCTCTCCCAGGCGGGAGGAAACACCATATATTTT. This sequence joins TRBV7-9 and TRBJ1-3; D ambiguous. Germline V gene data show CDR1 as SEHNR and CDR2 as FQNEAQ (reference sequence). The length of the CDR3 is 17 residues. V lost 5 bases, J lost 4 bases, and 21 bases lay in between.

Many counts were recorded for this clonotype. The genes are TRBV12-3 or TRBV12-4 and TRBJ2-1, with TRBD2 as a possible D gene (5 bases). V lost 5 bases and J 5 bases, leaving 16 bases between the germline ends. CDR3 size: 15 residues. The chain's CDR3 is CASSEPGRAHNEQFF. Here the CDR3 DNA reads TGTGCCAGCAGTGAGCCGGGAAGAGCCCACAATGAGCAGTTCTTC.